Listed here is a single T cell receptor beta chain. Its antigen is undetermined. This record belongs to a study of PD-1 blockade in classical Hodgkin lymphoma. Study in general: Intravenous nivolumab at 3 mg/kg was given to patients every 2 weeks. Points from the study as a whole: Healthy donors were reported to have higher baseline TCR diversity than newly diagnosed patients. Some patients started nivolumab under 1 year after ASCT, and they were excluded. Diversity in CD4+ TCRs, unlike that measured in CD8+ TCRs, had risen significantly by C4D1.

V shed 10 bases, J shed 7 bases, and the junction held 9 bases outside the gene matches. Per germline, CDR1 MNHNS and CDR2 SASEGT. The CDR3 totals 13 residues. The data were produced by immunoSEQ multiplex PCR, yet TCRdb's version contains in-frame clones alone and is incomplete. Among around 60,000 clones listed, about 90% were seen once. Stated time point: cycle 4 day 1 (C4D1), after 6 weeks of nivolumab. Every patient experienced relapse after autologous stem cell transplantation, and brentuximab vedotin exposure varied. The clonotype originates from a human donor with classical Hodgkin lymphoma. The chain employs TRBV6-1 and TRBJ2-3; 9 nucleotides line up with TRBD1. Here the sequenced sample was peripheral blood mononuclear cells (PBMCs), taken before the fourth cycle of nivolumab. The CDR3 coding sequence is TGTGCCACCGCCGGGACAGGGTACAATACGCAGTATTTT. Residues: CATAGTGYNTQYF.